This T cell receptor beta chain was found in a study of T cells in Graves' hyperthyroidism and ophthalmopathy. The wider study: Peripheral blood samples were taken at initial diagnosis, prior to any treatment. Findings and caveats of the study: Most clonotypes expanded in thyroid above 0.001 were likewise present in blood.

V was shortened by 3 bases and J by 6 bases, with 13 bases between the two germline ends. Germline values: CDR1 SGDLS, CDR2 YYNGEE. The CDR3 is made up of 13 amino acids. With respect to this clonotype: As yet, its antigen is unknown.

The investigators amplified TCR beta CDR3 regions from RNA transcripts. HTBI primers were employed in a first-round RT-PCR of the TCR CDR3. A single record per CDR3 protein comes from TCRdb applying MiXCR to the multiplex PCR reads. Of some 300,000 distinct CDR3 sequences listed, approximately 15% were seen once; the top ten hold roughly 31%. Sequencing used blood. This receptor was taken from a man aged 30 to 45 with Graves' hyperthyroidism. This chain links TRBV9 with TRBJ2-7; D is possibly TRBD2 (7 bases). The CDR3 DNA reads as TGTGCCAGCAGCGCTGGCGGGGGCCTCGAGCAGTACTTC. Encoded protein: CASSAGGGLEQYF.